The subject of this entry is one T cell receptor (beta chain). The CDR3 covers 16 residues. The V gene's germline CDR1 is SGDLS and CDR2 YYNGEE. V was pared by 3 bases and J by 0 bases, with 13 bases between. This sample was taken from a study of T cell responses to AZD1222 COVID-19 vaccine. Some clones are missing from TCRdb's copy, which holds only in-frame ones; the method was immunoSEQ multiplex PCR. The data hold approximately 140,000 clones, with approximately 94% observed a single time. The clonotype originates from an adult in good health. The source material was peripheral blood, sampled on day 0 of AZD1222 vaccination. The gene calls are TRBV9 and TRBJ1-3; unclear D gene. CDR3 in DNA: TGTGCCAGCAGCGGCAATAAGGGTGACTCTGGAAACACCATATATTTT. As protein: CASSGNKGDSGNTIYF. Full variable domain (remainder filled in from reference TRBV9 and TRBJ1-3): DSGVTQTPKHLITATGQRVTLRCSPRSGDLSVYWYQQSLDQGLQFLIQYYNGEERAKGNILERFSAQQFPDLHSELNLSSLELGDSALYFCASSGNKGDSGNTIYFGEGSWLTVV.